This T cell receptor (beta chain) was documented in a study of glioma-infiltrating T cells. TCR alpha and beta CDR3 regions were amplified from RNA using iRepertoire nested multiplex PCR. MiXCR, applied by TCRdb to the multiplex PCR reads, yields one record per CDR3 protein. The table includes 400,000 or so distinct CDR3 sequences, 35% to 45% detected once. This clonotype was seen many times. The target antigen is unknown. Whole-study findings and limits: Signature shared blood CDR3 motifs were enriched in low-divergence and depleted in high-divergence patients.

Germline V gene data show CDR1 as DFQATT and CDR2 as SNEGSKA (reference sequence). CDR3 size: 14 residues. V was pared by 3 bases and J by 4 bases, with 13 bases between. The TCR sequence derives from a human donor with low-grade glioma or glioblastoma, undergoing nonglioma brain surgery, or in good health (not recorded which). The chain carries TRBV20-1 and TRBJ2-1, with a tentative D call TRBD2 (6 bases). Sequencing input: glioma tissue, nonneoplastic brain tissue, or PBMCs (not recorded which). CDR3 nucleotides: TGCAGTGCTAGGGAACTAGCTGAATACAATGAGCAGTTCTTC. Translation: CSARELAEYNEQFF.